This TCR beta chain derives from a study of cytomegalovirus exposure and HLA in healthy donors. The CDR3 sequence is 11 residues long. Germline V gene data show CDR1 as SEHNR and CDR2 as FQNEAQ (reference sequence). The V and J ends lost 5 bases and 3 bases respectively, with 5 bases between them. Study results and limitations: 164 TCR beta chains were listed as cytomegalovirus-associated.

The assay was immunoSEQ multiplex PCR, and TCRdb's table has in-frame clones only and misses some. This table has about 110,000 clones, about 94% appearing once. Comments on this clone: Its specificity is unknown.

This receptor was taken from a woman aged 18-29 years in good health and CMV-seronegative. The genes are TRBV7-9 and TRBJ2-7, with D unresolved. Sequencing used PBMCs. The CDR3 nucleotides are TGTGCCAGCAGCCCCTTCTACGAGCAGTACTTC. This encodes CASSPFYEQYF.